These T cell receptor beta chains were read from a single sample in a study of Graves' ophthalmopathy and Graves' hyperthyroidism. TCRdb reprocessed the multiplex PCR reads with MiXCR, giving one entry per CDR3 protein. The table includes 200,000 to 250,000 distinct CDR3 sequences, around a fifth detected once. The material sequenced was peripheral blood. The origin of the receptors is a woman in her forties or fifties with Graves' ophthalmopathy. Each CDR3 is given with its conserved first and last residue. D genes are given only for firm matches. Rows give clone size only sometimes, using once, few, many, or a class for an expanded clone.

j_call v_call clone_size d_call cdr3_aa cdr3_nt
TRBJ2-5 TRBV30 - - CAWSVQSGGETQYF TGTGCCTGGAGTGTACAGTCAGGTGGGGAGACCCAGTACTTC
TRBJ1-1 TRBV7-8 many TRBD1 CASSKGTEVWTEAFF TGTGCCAGCAGCAAAGGGACAGAAGTATGGACTGAAGCTTTCTTT
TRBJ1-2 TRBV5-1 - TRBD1 CASSLVWDRGLANYGYTF TGCGCCAGCAGCTTGGTGTGGGACAGGGGCCTCGCTAACTATGGCTACACCTTC
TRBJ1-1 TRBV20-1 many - CSASRQNTEAFF TGCAGTGCTAGCAGGCAGAACACTGAAGCTTTCTTT
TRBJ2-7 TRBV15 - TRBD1 CATSRDHGTGDEQYF TGTGCCACCAGCAGAGATCATGGGACAGGGGACGAGCAGTACTTC
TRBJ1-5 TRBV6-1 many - CASTRALSNQPQHF TGTGCCAGCACAAGGGCCCTGAGCAATCAGCCCCAGCATTTT
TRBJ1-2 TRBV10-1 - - CASSESQGYGYTF TGCGCCAGCAGTGAGTCCCAGGGATACGGCTACACCTTC
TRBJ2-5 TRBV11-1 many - CASSLVLTTRDSNTRTGTQYF TGTGCCAGCAGCTTAGTTCTCACCACGCGGGACAGCAACACACGAACGGGGACCCAGTACTTC
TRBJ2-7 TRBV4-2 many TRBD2 CASSQRSGRAYEQYF TGTGCCAGCAGCCAAAGGAGCGGGAGGGCCTACGAGCAGTACTTC
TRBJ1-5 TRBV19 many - CASSQAYQPQHF TGTGCCAGTAGTCAGGCATATCAGCCCCAGCATTTT
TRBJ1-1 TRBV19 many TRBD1 CASRQGGKMNTEAFF TGTGCCAGTAGACAGGGGGGAAAAATGAACACTGAAGCTTTCTTT
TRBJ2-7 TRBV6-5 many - CASSYLTSRSHEQYF TGTGCCAGCAGTTACTTAACTAGTAGAAGCCACGAGCAGTACTTC
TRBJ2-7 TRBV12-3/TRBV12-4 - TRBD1 CASSQVGQGTHEQYF TGTGCCAGCAGCCAAGTCGGACAGGGGACCCACGAGCAGTACTTC
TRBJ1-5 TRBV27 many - CASSLSIPDSNQPQHF TGTGCCAGCAGTTTATCGATACCAGATAGCAATCAGCCCCAGCATTTT
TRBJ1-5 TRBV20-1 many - CSARQTSNQPQHF TGCAGTGCTAGACAGACGAGCAATCAGCCCCAGCATTTT
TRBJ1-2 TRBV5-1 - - CASSPQPGQDNYGYTF TGCGCCAGCAGCCCACAGCCGGGGCAGGATAACTATGGCTACACCTTC
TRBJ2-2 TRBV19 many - CASLREPNTGELFF TGTGCCTCCCTTCGGGAGCCGAACACCGGGGAGCTGTTTTTT